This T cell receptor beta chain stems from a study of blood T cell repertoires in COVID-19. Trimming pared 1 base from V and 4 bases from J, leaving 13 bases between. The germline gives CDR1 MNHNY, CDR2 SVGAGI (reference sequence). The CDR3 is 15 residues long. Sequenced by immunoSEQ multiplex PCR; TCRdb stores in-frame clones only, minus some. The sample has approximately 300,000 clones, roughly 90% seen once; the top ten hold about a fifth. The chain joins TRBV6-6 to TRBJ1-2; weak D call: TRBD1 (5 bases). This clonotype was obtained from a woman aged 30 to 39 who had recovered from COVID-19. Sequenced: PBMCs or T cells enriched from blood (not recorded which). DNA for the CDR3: TGTGCCAGCAGTTACTATGGGACTACGGTCTATGGCTACACCTTC. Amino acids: CASSYYGTTVYGYTF.